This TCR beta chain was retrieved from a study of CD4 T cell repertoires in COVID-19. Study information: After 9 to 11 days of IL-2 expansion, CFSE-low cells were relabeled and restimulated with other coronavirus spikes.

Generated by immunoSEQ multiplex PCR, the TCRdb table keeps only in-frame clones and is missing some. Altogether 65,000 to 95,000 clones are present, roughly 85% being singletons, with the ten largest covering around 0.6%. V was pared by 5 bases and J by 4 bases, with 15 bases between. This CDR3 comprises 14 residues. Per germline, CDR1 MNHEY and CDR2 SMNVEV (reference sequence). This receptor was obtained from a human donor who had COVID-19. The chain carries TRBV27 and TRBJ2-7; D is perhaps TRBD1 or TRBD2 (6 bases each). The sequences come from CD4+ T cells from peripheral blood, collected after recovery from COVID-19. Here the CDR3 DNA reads TGTGCCAGCAGTCCCAGAGGGGGAGGTTACGAGCAGTACTTC. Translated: CASSPRGGGYEQYF.